The present entry profiles one T cell receptor (beta chain) with its context. Antigen specificity is unknown. These data belong to a study of cytomegalovirus exposure and HLA in healthy donors. Study findings and constraints: The tendency of first-cohort TCR clusters to co-occur in the roughly 110 validation repertoires was the finding of a later analysis. The classifier reportedly diagnosed cytomegalovirus status with high specificity and sensitivity.

From germline, CDR1 is LNHDA and CDR2 SQIVND (reference sequence). The V end lost 4 bases, the J end lost 0 bases, and 10 bases lay between the germline ends. The CDR3 loop spans 15 amino acids. Assay: immunoSEQ multiplex PCR; the TCRdb copy retains only in-frame clones and omits some. The repertoire holds approximately 64,000 clones, with approximately 90% as singletons. The chain joins TRBV19 to TRBJ1-3, with D perhaps matching TRBD1 (6 bases). This clonotype was obtained from a woman aged 18-29 years in good health and CMV-seronegative. Sequenced input: PBMCs. DNA for the CDR3: TGTGCCAGTAGTAGACAGGTGCTCTCTGGAAACACCATATATTTT. Encoded protein: CASSRQVLSGNTIYF.